The TCR beta chain described here comes from a study of regulatory and conventional T cells in RAG deficiency. Overall study results and limits: These Omenn syndrome Treg sorts may hold peripherally activated cells instead.

Clones were sequenced by immunoSEQ multiplex PCR, and TCRdb holds only the in-frame ones, with some missing. The data hold 45,000 to 50,000 clones, with around 90% observed a single time. Genomic DNA came from blood conventional CD4+ T cells gated CD25-low CD127-high. About this clone itself: Its target is unknown.

The germline CDR1 and CDR2 sequences are MNHNY and SVGAGI (reference sequence). With 7 bases removed from V and 7 bases from J, the gap between germline ends came to 14 bases. This CDR3 is 13 amino acids long. These same records also appear under a second study, on regulatory T cells. That study adds: Amplification used 52 TRBV primers and 13 TRBJ primers. In patients, unique TRB V-J pairs were restricted and V/J usage skewed, especially in Tregs.

What was sequenced was CD4+ effector T cells sorted from blood. This chain connects TRBV6-6 to TRBJ1-5, with D possibly being TRBD1 (6 bases). The source is a human donor in good health. The CDR3 loop is CASTYRAGQPQHF. CDR3 sequence (DNA): TGTGCCAGCACCTACAGGGCGGGCCAGCCCCAGCATTTT.